This TCR beta chain stems from a study of blood T cells in healthy people across ages. Background on the study: The capture of about one barcoded beta molecule per two T cells was achieved by template switching. The study's findings and limits: Unsorted PBMCs blocked a conclusive comparison of naive and antigen-experienced cells.

The donors, healthy Caucasians from Russia, were aged 6 to 90. Each sample gave at least 6 million isolated PBMCs. A second PCR of 7 to 11 cycles used a sample-barcoded 5' primer and a J-beta primer mix. One entry per CDR3 protein results from TCRdb running MiXCR on the 5' RACE reads. The repertoire has about 730,000 distinct CDR3 sequences, 35% to 45% of them found once; the top ten carry less than 25%. There are 17 residues in the CDR3. V shed 2 bases and J 6 bases; nucleotides not matched to a gene: 10. The germline V gene encodes CDR1 MNHEY and CDR2 SVGAGI. A few counts support this clonotype. No antigen is known for it.

V and J are TRBV6-5 and TRBJ2-1, with TRBD2 matching 10 bases. Sample: blood. The receptor was isolated from a woman in her sixties or seventies in good health. The CDR3 loop reads CASSYRASGRFSNEQFF. The DNA for the CDR3 is TGTGCCAGCAGTTACAGGGCTAGCGGGAGATTCAGCAATGAGCAGTTCTTC.